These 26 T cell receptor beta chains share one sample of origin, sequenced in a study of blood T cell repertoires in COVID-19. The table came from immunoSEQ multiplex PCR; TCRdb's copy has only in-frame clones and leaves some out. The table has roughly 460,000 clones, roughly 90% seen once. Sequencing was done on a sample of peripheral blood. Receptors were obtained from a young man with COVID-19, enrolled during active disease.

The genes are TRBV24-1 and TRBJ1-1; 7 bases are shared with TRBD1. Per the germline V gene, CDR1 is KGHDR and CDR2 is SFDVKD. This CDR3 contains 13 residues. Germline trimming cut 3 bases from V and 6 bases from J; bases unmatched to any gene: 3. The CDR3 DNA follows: TGTGCCACCAGTGATCCACAGGGGTCTGAAGCTTTCTTT. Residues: CATSDPQGSEAFF.

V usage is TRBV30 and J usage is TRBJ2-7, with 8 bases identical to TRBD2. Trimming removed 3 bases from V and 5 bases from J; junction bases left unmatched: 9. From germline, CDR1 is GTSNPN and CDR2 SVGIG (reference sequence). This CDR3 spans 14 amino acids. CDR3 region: CAWRRGTSLHEQYF. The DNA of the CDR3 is TGTGCCTGGAGACGAGGGACTAGTCTCCACGAGCAGTACTTC.

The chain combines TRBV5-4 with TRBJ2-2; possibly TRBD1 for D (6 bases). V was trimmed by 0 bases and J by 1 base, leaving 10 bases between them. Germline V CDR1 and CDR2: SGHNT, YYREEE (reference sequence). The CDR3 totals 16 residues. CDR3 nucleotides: TGTGCCAGCAGCTTGGGGGACACCCTGAACACCGGGGAGCTGTTTTTT. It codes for CASSLGDTLNTGELFF. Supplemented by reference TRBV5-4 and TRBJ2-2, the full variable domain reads ETGVTQSPTHLIKTRGQQVTLRCSSQSGHNTVSWYQQALGQGPQFIFQYYREEENGRGNFPPRFSGLQFPNYSSELNVNALELDDSALYLCASSLGDTLNTGELFFGEGSRLTVL.

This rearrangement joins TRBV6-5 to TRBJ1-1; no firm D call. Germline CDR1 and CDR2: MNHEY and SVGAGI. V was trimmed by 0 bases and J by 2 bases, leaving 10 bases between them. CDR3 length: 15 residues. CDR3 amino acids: CASSYSRRINTEAFF. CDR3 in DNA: TGTGCCAGCAGTTACTCGAGGCGGATTAACACTGAAGCTTTCTTT.

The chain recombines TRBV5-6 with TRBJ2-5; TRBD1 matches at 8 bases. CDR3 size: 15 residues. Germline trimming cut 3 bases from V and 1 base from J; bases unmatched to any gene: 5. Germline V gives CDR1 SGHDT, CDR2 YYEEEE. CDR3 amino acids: CASSWGGTGQETQYF. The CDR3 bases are TGTGCCAGCAGCTGGGGTGGGACAGGCCAAGAGACCCAGTACTTC.

The CDR3, as DNA: TGTGCCACCAGCAGAGATATGGGGGGCCAAGAGACCCAGTACTTC. Its protein product is CATSRDMGGQETQYF. The V and J genes are TRBV15 and TRBJ2-5; a possible D gene is TRBD2 (6 bases). The CDR3 is 15 amino acids. Germline V gene lookup returns CDR1 LNHNV and CDR2 YYDKDF (reference sequence). Trimming removed 0 bases from V and 1 base from J, with 9 bases in between.

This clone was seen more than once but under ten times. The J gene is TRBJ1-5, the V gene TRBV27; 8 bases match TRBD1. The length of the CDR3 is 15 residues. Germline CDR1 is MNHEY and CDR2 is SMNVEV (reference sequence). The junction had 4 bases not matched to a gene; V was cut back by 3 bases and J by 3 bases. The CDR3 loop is CASSFQGAYNQPQHF. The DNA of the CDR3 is TGTGCCAGCAGTTTCCAGGGGGCCTACAATCAGCCCCAGCATTTT.

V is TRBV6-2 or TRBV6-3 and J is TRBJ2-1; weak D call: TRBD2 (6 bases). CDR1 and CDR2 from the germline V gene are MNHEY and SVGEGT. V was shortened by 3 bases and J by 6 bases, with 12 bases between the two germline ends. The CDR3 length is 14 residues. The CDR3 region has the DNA TGTGCCAGCAGTTATGCGGGGATGGCCAATGAGCAGTTCTTC. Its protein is CASSYAGMANEQFF.

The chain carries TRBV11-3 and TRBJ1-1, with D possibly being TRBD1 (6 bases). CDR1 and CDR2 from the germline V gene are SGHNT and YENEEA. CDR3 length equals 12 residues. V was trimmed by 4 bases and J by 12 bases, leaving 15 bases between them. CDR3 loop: CASSSTGKVTFF. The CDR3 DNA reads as TGTGCCAGCAGCTCTACAGGGAAAGTAACTTTCTTT.

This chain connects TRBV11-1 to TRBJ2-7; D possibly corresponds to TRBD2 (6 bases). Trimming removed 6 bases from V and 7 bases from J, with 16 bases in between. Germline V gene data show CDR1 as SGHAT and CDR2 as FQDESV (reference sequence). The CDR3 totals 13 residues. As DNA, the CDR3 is TGTGCCAGCAGTTTTCAGCGGGCTCCAGAGCAGTACTTC. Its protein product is CASSFQRAPEQYF.

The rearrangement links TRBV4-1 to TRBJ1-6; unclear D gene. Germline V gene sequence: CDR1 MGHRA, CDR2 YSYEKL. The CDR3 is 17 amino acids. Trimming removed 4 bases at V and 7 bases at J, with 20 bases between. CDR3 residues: CASSPHPFRQENSPLHF. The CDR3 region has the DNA TGCGCCAGCAGCCCTCACCCATTCCGGCAGGAAAATTCACCCCTCCACTTT.

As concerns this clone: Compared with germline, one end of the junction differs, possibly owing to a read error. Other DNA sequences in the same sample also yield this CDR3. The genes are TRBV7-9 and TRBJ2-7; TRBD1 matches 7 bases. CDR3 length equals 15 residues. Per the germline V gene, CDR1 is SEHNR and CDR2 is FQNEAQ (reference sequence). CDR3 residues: CASSLGTGEYYEQYF. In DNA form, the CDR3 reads TGTGCCAGCAGTTTAGGTACAGGGGAATACTACGAGCAGTACTTC.

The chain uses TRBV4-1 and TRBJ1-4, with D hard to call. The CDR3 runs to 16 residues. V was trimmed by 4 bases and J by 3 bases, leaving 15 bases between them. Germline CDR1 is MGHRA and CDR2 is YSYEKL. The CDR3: CASSPDLGDPNEKLFF. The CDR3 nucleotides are TGCGCCAGCAGCCCCGACTTAGGAGATCCTAATGAAAAACTGTTTTTT.

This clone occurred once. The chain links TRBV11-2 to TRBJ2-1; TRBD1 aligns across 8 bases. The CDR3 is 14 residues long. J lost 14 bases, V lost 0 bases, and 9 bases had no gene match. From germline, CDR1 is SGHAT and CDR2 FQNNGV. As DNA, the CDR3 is TGTGCCAGCAGCTTAGATGGGGGGACAGGTCGTAAGTTCTTC. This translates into CASSLDGGTGRKFF.

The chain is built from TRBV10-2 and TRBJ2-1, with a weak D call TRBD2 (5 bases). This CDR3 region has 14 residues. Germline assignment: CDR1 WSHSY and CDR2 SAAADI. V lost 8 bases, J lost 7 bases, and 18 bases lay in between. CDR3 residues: CASWPEASWNEQFF. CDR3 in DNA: TGCGCCAGCTGGCCGGAGGCGTCGTGGAATGAGCAGTTCTTC.

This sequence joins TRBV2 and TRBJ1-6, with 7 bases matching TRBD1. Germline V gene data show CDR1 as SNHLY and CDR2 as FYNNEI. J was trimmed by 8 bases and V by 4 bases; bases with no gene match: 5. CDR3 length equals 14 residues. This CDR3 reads CASSVQGTDSPLHF. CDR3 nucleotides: TGTGCCAGCAGTGTACAGGGGACAGATTCACCCCTCCACTTT.

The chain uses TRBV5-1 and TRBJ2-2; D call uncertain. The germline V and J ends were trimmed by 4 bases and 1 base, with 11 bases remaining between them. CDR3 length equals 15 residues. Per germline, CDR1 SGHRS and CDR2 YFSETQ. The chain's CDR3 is CASSPSLGNTGELFF. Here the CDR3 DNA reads TGCGCCAGCAGCCCCAGTCTAGGGAACACCGGGGAGCTGTTTTTT.

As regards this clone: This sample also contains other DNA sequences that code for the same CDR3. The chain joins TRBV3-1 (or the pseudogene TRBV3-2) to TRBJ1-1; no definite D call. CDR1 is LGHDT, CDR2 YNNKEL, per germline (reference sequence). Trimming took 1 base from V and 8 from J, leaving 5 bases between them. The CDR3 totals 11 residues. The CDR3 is CASSQVGEAFF. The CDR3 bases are TGTGCCAGCAGCCAAGTTGGCGAAGCTTTCTTT.

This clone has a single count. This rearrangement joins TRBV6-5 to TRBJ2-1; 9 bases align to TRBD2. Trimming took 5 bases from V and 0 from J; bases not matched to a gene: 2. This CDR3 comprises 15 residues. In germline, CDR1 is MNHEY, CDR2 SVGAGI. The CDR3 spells CASSRSGSSYNEQFF. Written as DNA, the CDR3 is TGTGCCAGCAGTCGTAGCGGGAGCTCCTACAATGAGCAGTTCTTC.

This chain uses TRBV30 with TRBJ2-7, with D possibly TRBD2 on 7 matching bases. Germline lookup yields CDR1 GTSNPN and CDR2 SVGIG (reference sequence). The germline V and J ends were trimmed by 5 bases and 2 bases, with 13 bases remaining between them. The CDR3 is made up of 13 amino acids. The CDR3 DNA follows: TGTGCCTGGTGGGGGGGCCCCACCTACGAGCAGTACTTC. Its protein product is CAWWGGPTYEQYF.

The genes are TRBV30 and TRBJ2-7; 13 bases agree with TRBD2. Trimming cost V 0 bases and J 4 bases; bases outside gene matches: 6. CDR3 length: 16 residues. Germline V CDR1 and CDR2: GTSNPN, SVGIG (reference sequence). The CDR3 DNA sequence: TGTGCCTGGAGTGTTACCGGGACTAGCGGGATGTACGAGCAGTACTTC. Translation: CAWSVTGTSGMYEQYF.

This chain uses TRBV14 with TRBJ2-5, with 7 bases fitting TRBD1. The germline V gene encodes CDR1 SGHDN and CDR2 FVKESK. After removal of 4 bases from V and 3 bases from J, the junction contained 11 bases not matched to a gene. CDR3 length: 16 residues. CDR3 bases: TGTGCCAGCAGCCGGCTAGGGGACAGCAGAAAAGAGACCCAGTACTTC. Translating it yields CASSRLGDSRKETQYF.

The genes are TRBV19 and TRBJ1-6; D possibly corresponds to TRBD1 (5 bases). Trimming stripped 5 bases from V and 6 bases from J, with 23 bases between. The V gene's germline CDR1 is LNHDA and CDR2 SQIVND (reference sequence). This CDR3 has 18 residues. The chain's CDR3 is CASSPGGWVGGSNSPLHF. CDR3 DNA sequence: TGTGCCAGTAGTCCCGGGGGTTGGGTAGGAGGATCTAATTCACCCCTCCACTTT.

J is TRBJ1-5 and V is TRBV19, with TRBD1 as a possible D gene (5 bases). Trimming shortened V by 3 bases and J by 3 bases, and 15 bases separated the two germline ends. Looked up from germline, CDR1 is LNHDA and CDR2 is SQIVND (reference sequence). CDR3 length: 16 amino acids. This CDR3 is CASSISGQGNNQPQHF. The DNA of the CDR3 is TGTGCCAGTAGTATTTCAGGGCAGGGTAACAATCAGCCCCAGCATTTT.

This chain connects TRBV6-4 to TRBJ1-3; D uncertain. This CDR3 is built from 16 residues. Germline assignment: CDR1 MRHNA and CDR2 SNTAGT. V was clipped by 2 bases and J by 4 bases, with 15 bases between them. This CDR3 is CASSDDFRGSGNTIYF. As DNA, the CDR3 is TGTGCCAGCAGTGACGATTTTCGAGGTTCAGGAAACACCATATATTTT.

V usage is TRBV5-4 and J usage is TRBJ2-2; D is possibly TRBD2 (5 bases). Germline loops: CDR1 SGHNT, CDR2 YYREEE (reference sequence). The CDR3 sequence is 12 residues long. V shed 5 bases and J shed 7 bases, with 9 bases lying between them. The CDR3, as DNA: TGTGCCAGCAGACGCCGGGACGGGGAGCTGTTTTTT. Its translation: CASRRRDGELFF.